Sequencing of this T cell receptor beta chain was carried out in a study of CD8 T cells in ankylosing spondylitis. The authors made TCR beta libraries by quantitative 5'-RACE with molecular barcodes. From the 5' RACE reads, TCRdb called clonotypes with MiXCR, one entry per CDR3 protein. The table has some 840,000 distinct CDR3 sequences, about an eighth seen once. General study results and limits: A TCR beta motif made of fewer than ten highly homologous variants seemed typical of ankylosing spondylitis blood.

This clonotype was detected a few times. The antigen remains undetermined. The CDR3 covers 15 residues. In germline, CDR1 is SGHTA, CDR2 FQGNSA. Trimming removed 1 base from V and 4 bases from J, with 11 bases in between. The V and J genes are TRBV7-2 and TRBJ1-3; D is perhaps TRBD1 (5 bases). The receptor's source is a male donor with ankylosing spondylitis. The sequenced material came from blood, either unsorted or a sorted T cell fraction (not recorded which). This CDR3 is CASSLVGEAGNTIYF. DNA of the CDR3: TGTGCCAGCAGCTTAGTGGGGGAGGCGGGAAACACCATATATTTT.